The text below deals with one TCR beta chain. Unique molecular identifier tags were affixed to discrete cDNA molecules. From the 5' RACE reads, TCRdb called clonotypes with MiXCR, one entry per CDR3 protein. Among about 50,000 distinct CDR3 sequences listed, roughly 9.3% were seen once. The record originates from a study of early T cells in non-severe SARS-CoV-2 infection. Across the study: The chains were unpaired, and the sequenced material was bulk RNA from unsorted whole blood.

The CDR3 covers 15 residues. The V end lost 5 bases, the J end lost 1 base, and 12 bases lay between the germline ends. Germline lookup yields CDR1 SGHVS and CDR2 FQNEAQ. Sequencing input: whole blood. The TCR comes from an adult who was a healthcare worker with PCR-confirmed SARS-CoV-2 infection or an uninfected control (not recorded which). V and J are TRBV7-8 and TRBJ2-1, with TRBD2 as a possible D gene (5 bases). In nucleotides, the CDR3 is TGTGCCAGCAGCCCCGGACTGACTTCCTACAATGAGCAGTTCTTC. The encoded protein is CASSPGLTSYNEQFF.